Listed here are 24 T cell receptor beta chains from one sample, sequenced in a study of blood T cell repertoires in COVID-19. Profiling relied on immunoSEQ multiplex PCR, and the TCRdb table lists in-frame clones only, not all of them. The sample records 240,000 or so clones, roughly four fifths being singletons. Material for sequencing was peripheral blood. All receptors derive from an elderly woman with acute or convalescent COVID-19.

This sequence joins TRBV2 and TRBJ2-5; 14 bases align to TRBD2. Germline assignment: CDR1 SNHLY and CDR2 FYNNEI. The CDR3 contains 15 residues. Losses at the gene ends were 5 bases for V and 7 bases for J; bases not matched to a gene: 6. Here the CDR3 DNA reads TGTGCCAGCAGTCGGACTAGCGGGGGGTTGGGGACCCAGTACTTC. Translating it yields CASSRTSGGLGTQYF.

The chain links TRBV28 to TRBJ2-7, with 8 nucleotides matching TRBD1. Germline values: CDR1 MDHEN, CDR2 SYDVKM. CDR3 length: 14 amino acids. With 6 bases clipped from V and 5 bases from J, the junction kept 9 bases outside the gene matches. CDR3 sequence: CASSVGRGRNEQYF. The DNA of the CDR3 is TGTGCCAGCAGCGTAGGCAGGGGGCGAAACGAGCAGTACTTC.

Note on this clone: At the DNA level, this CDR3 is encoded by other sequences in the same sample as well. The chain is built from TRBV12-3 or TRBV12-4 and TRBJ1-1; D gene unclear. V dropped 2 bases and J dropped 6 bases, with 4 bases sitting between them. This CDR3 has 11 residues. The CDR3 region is CASSLSSEAFF. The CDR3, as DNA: TGTGCCAGCAGTTTAAGCTCTGAAGCTTTCTTT.

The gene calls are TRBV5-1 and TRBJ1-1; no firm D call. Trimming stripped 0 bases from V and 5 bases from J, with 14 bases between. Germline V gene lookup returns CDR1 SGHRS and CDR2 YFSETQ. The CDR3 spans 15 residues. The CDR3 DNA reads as TGCGCCAGCAGCTTGGGTGGAGTATCTGGGACTGAAGCTTTCTTT. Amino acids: CASSLGGVSGTEAFF.

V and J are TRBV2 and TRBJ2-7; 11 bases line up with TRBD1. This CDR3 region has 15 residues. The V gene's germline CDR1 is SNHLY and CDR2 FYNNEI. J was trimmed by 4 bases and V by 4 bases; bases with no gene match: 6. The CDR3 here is CASSGTGGLEYEQYF. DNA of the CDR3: TGTGCCAGCAGTGGGACAGGGGGCTTAGAGTACGAGCAGTACTTC.

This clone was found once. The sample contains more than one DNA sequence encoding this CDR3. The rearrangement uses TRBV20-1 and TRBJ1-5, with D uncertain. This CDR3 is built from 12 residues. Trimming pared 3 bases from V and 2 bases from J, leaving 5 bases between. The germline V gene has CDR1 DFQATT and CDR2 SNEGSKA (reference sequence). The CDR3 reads CSASSGNQPQHF. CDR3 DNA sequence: TGCAGTGCTAGTTCAGGCAATCAGCCCCAGCATTTT.

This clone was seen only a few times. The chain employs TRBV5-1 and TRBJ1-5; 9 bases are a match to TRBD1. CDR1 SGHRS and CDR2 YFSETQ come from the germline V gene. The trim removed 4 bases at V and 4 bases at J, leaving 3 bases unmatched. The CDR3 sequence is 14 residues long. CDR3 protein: CASSQGQGNQPQHF. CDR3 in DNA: TGCGCCAGCAGCCAGGGACAGGGAAATCAGCCCCAGCATTTT.

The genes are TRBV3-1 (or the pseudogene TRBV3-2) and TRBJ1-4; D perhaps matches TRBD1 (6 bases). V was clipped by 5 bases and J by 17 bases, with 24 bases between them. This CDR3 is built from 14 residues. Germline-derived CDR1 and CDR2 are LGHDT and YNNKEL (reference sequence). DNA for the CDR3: TGTGCCAGCAGCACCCGAGGGGGTCAGTCAGCCTTATTTTTT. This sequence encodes CASSTRGGQSALFF.

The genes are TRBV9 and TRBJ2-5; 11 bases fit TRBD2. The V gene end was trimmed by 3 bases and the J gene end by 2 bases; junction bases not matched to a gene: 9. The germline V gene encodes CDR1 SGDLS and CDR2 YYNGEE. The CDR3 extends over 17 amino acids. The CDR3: CASSAGLAGSGQETQYF. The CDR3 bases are TGTGCCAGCAGCGCCGGACTAGCGGGCTCCGGGCAAGAGACCCAGTACTTC.

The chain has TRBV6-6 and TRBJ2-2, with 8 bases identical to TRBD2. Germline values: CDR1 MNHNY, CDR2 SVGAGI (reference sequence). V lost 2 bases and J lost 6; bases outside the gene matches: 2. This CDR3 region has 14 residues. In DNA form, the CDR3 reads TGTGCCAGCAGTTACCCCGGGGGGGCCGGGGAGCTGTTTTTT. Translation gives CASSYPGGAGELFF.

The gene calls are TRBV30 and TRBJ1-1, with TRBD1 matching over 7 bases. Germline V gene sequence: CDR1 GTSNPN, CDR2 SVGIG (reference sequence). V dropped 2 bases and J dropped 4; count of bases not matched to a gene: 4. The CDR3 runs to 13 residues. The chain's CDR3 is CAWSRGDSTEAFF. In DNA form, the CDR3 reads TGTGCCTGGAGTAGAGGGGACAGCACTGAAGCTTTCTTT.

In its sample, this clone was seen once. The CDR3 DNA is TGTGCCAGCAGCCAATCGGGGGGCCCTGACAATGAGCAGTTCTTC. Amino acids: CASSQSGGPDNEQFF. The chain carries TRBV7-3 and TRBJ2-1; D is perhaps TRBD2 (7 bases). The V and J ends lost 5 bases and 5 bases respectively, with 16 bases between them. In germline, CDR1 is SGHTA, CDR2 FQGTGA. The CDR3 loop spans 15 amino acids.

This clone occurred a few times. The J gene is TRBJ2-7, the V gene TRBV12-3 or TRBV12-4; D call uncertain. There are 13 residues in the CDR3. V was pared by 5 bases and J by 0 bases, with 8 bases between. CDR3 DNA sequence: TGTGCCAGCAGTACGGAGCCCTCCTACGAGCAGTACTTC. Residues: CASSTEPSYEQYF.

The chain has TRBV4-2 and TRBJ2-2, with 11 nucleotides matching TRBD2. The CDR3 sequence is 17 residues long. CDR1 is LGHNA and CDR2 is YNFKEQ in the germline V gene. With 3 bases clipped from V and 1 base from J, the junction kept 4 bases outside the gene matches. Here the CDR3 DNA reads TGTGCCAGCAGCCAGACCCTAGCGGGGGGGAACACCGGGGAGCTGTTTTTT. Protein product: CASSQTLAGGNTGELFF.

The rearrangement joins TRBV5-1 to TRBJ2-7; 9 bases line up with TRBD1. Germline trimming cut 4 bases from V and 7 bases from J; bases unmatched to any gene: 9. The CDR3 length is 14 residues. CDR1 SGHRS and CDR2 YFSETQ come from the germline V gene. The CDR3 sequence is CASSTGQGYEEQYF. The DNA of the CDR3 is TGCGCCAGCAGCACTGGACAGGGGTATGAAGAGCAGTACTTC.

The CDR3 sequence: CAILEATSYEQYF. The CDR3 DNA follows: TGTGCCATCCTAGAAGCGACCTCCTACGAGCAGTACTTC. V is TRBV10-3 and J is TRBJ2-7; D call uncertain. CDR1 ENHRY and CDR2 SYGVKD come from the germline V gene. The CDR3 contains 13 residues. The V end lost 8 bases, the J end lost 0 bases, and 11 bases lay between the germline ends.

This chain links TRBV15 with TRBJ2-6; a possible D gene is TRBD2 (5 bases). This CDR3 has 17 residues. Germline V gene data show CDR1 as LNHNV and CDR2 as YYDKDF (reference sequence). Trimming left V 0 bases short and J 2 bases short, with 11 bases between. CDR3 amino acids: CATSRDGRGTGANVLTF. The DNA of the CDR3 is TGTGCCACCAGCAGAGATGGGCGAGGGACTGGGGCCAACGTCCTGACTTTC. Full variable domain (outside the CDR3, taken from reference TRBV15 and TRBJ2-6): DAMVIQNPRYQVTQFGKPVTLSCSQTLNHNVMYWYQQKSSQAPKLLFHYYDKDFNNEADTPDNFQSRRPNTSFCFLDIRSPGLGDTAMYLCATSRDGRGTGANVLTFGAGSRLTVL.

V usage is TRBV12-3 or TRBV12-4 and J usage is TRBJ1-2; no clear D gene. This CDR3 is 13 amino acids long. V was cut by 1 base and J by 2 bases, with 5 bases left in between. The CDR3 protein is CASSLVGNYGYTF. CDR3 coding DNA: TGTGCCAGCAGTTTAGTCGGGAACTATGGCTACACCTTC.

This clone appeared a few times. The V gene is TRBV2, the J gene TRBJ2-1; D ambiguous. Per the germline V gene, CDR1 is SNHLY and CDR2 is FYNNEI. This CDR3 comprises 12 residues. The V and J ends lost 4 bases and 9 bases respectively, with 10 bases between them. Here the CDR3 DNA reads TGTGCCAGCAGTGTGACCCGCGGTGAGCAGTTCTTC. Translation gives CASSVTRGEQFF.

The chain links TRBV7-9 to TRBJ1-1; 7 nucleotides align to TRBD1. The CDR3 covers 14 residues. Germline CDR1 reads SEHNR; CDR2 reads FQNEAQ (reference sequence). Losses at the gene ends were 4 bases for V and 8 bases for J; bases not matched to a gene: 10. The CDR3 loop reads CASSSQGWVSEAFF. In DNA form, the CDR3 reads TGTGCCAGCAGCTCACAGGGGTGGGTTTCGGAAGCTTTCTTT.

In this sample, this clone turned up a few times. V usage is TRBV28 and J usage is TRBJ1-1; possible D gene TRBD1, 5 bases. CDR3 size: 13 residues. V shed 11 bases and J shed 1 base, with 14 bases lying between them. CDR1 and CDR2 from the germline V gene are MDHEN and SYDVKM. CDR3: CAAGRGGNTEAFF. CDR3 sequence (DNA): TGTGCCGCAGGTAGGGGTGGGAACACTGAAGCTTTCTTT.

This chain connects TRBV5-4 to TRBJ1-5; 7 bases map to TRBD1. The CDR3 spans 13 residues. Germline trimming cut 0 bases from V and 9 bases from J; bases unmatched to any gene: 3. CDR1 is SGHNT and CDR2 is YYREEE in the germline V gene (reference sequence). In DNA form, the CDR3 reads TGTGCCAGCAGCTTGGAACAGGGGTTGCCCCAGCATTTT. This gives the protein CASSLEQGLPQHF.

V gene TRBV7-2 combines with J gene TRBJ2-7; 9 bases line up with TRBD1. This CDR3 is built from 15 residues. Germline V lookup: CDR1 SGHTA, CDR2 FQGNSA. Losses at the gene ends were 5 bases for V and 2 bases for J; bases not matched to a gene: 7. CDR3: CASSPGQGPPYEQYF. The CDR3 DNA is TGTGCCAGCAGCCCCGGACAGGGGCCACCCTACGAGCAGTACTTC.

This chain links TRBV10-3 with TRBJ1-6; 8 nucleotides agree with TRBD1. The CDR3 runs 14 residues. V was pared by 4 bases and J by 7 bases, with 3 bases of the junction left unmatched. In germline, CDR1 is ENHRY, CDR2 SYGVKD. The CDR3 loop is CAISATGGNSPLHF. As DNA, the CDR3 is TGTGCCATCAGTGCCACAGGGGGGAATTCACCCCTCCACTTT.